Following are 19 T cell receptor beta chains from one sample sequenced in a study of T cells in Graves' hyperthyroidism and ophthalmopathy. Researchers amplified the TCR beta CDR3 regions from RNA transcripts. HTBI primers were employed in a first-round RT-PCR of the TCR CDR3. Each CDR3 protein gets one entry after TCRdb re-called the multiplex PCR reads with MiXCR. The sample comprises about half a million distinct CDR3 sequences, approximately 23% of which are singletons, and around 54% rests with the top ten. Sequenced material: blood. The receptors derive from a woman aged 65 to 85 with Graves' ophthalmopathy.

This clonotype was seen a single time. The CDR3 sequence: CASSLGGTGSSYEQYF. The CDR3 region has the DNA TGCGCCAGCAGCTTGGGAGGGACAGGGAGCTCCTACGAGCAGTACTTC. The rearrangement links TRBV5-1 to TRBJ2-7, with 9 bases fitting TRBD1. CDR3 length: 16 amino acids. The germline V gene has CDR1 SGHRS and CDR2 YFSETQ. J was trimmed by 0 bases and V by 0 bases; bases with no gene match: 4.

This clonotype was seen at least ten times. The chain has TRBV11-2 and TRBJ2-3; perhaps TRBD2 as D (5 bases). The CDR3 totals 16 residues. Between the trimmed V and J ends, which lost 3 bases and 1 base, there was a span of 14 bases. The V gene's germline CDR1 is SGHAT and CDR2 FQNNGV. The CDR3 loop is CASSLGRGIRTDTQYF. The CDR3 DNA follows: TGTGCCAGCAGCTTGGGCCGGGGTATTCGCACAGATACGCAGTATTTT.

This clonotype was seen only a few times. The CDR3 here is CASSRGTGKETQYF. For the CDR3, the DNA is TGTGCCAGTAGTCGCGGGACAGGTAAAGAGACCCAGTACTTC. The chain employs TRBV19 and TRBJ2-5; 8 bases map to TRBD1. This CDR3 region has 14 residues. The V gene end was trimmed by 5 bases and the J gene end by 3 bases; junction bases not matched to a gene: 5. Germline V CDR1 and CDR2: LNHDA, SQIVND (reference sequence). Filled out from reference TRBV19 and TRBJ2-5, the complete variable domain reads DGGITQSPKYLFRKEGQNVTLSCEQNLNHDAMYWYRQDPGQGLRLIYYSQIVNDFQKGDIAEGYSVSREKKESFPLTVTSAQKNPTAFYLCASSRGTGKETQYFGPGTRLLVL.

This chain uses TRBV11-2 with TRBJ2-7, with 8 bases lining up with TRBD2. CDR3 size: 16 residues. From germline, CDR1 is SGHAT and CDR2 FQNNGV. V shed 5 bases, J shed 2 bases, and the junction held 11 bases outside the gene matches. The CDR3 reads CASSPPGGGKTYEQYF. As DNA, the CDR3 is TGTGCCAGCAGCCCCCCGGGGGGGGGGAAGACCTACGAGCAGTACTTC. Full variable domain (rest looked up from reference TRBV11-2 and TRBJ2-7): EAGVAQSPRYKIIEKRQSVAFWCNPISGHATLYWYQQILGQGPKLLIQFQNNGVVDDSQLPKDRFSAERLKGVDSTLKIQPAKLEDSAVYLCASSPPGGGKTYEQYFGPGTRLTVT.

This clonotype showed up just a few times. The CDR3 reads CSAKSGATEAFF. CDR3 coding DNA: TGCAGTGCTAAGTCCGGGGCAACTGAAGCTTTCTTT. The V call is TRBV20-1, the J call TRBJ1-1; weak D call: TRBD1 (5 bases). Trimming shortened V by 4 bases and J by 5 bases, and 11 bases separated the two germline ends. Germline CDR1 reads DFQATT; CDR2 reads SNEGSKA (reference sequence). CDR3 length equals 12 residues.

Many counts were recorded for this clonotype. This chain connects TRBV7-9 to TRBJ2-7; the D is unclear. The ends were cut back, 8 bases at V and 0 bases at J, with 8 bases in the middle. The CDR3 extends over 12 amino acids. Per the germline V gene, CDR1 is SEHNR and CDR2 is FQNEAQ (reference sequence). CDR3: CASGRASYEQYF. The DNA of the CDR3 is TGTGCCAGCGGTAGGGCCTCCTACGAGCAGTACTTC.

This chain joins TRBV6-9 and TRBJ2-7; maybe TRBD1 (7 bases). Germline CDR1 and CDR2: MNHGY and SVAAGI. The CDR3 runs 20 residues. Trimming took 3 bases from V and 0 from J, leaving 27 bases between them. CDR3 nucleotides: TGTGCCAGCAGTTACAGATACAGGCAGGGGGGCCTGAGGAGCTCCTACGAGCAGTACTTC. Amino acid sequence: CASSYRYRQGGLRSSYEQYF.

The J gene is TRBJ2-3, the V gene TRBV20-1, with 12 bases identical to TRBD2. The V gene end was trimmed by 5 bases and the J gene end by 0 bases; junction bases not matched to a gene: 9. The CDR3 loop spans 17 amino acids. Germline V gene sequence: CDR1 DFQATT, CDR2 SNEGSKA (reference sequence). DNA of the CDR3: TGCAGTGCTCAGCCGGGGACTAGCGGGCGCAGCACAGATACGCAGTATTTT. Its translation: CSAQPGTSGRSTDTQYF.

V and J are TRBV12-3 or TRBV12-4 and TRBJ1-5; no clear D gene. V was pared by 3 bases and J by 1 base, with 7 bases between. The CDR3 is 14 residues long. The CDR3 DNA sequence: TGTGCCAGCAGTTTTGGAAGGAGCAATCAGCCCCAGCATTTT. This encodes CASSFGRSNQPQHF.

J is TRBJ2-1 and V is TRBV18; D is possibly TRBD1 (5 bases). Germline assignment: CDR1 KGHSH and CDR2 LQKENI. V was trimmed by 2 bases and J by 5 bases, leaving 19 bases between them. CDR3 length: 17 residues. The CDR3 sequence: CASSPTALTLGDNEQFF. CDR3 coding DNA: TGTGCCAGCTCACCAACCGCGTTGACTCTAGGGGACAATGAGCAGTTCTTC.

V is TRBV11-2 and J is TRBJ1-2, with 10 positions matching TRBD1. There are 14 residues in the CDR3. Trimming at V came to 5 bases and at J to 4 bases, leaving 4 bases not matched to a gene. Germline CDR1 is SGHAT and CDR2 is FQNNGV. The CDR3 loop is CASSPRTGGYGYTF. The DNA of the CDR3 is TGTGCCAGCAGCCCGCGGACAGGGGGCTATGGCTACACCTTC.

Points on this clonotype: It may be a read error: a sequence one base away is much more abundant. This sequence joins TRBV2 and TRBJ1-5; TRBD1 aligns across 8 bases. The CDR3 extends over 15 amino acids. Germline V gene lookup returns CDR1 SNHLY and CDR2 FYNNEI. CDR3 region: CAGSEVTGVNQPQHF. CDR3 bases: TGTGCCGGCAGTGAAGTGACAGGGGTAAATCAGCCCCAGCATTTT.

This clonotype was seen at least ten times. V and J are TRBV27 and TRBJ1-1; D gene uncertain. Trimming removed 2 bases at V and 1 base at J, with 5 bases between. Germline V gives CDR1 MNHEY, CDR2 SMNVEV (reference sequence). The CDR3 runs 13 residues. The CDR3 spells CASSLKRNTEAFF. CDR3 DNA: TGTGCCAGCAGTTTAAAGCGGAACACTGAAGCTTTCTTT.

The chain is built from TRBV7-2 and TRBJ2-5, with 8 bases fitting TRBD2. There are 15 residues in the CDR3. V shed 5 bases, J shed 0 bases, and the junction held 5 bases outside the gene matches. Germline V CDR1 and CDR2: SGHTA, FQGNSA. CDR3 in amino acids: CASSILAGYQETQYF. CDR3 nucleotide sequence: TGTGCCAGCAGCATTTTAGCGGGGTACCAAGAGACCCAGTACTTC.

The CDR3 DNA reads as TGTGCCATCAGTGAAATCGCGGGGGCGGGCACTGAAGCTTTCTTT. Amino acid sequence: CAISEIAGAGTEAFF. The chain employs TRBV10-3 and TRBJ1-1; D possibly corresponds to TRBD1 (6 bases). The V end was cut by 3 bases, the J end by 4 bases, with 15 bases between. The CDR3 loop spans 15 amino acids. Looked up from germline, CDR1 is ENHRY and CDR2 is SYGVKD.

This clonotype was seen more than once but under ten times. The chain has TRBV13 and TRBJ2-7; D is unclear. The ends were cut back, 1 base at V and 2 bases at J, with 9 bases in the middle. CDR3 length: 14 residues. Germline V CDR1 and CDR2: PRHDT, FYEKMQ (reference sequence). The CDR3 protein is CASSLDNRPYEQYF. The CDR3 DNA follows: TGTGCCAGCAGCTTAGACAACCGCCCCTACGAGCAGTACTTC.

This clonotype was seen only a few times. This sequence joins TRBV6-5 and TRBJ2-7; D may correspond to TRBD1 or TRBD2 (5 bases each). The CDR3 contains 12 residues. V lost 2 bases to trimming and J lost 6 bases, with 8 bases between them. From germline, CDR1 is MNHEY and CDR2 SVGAGI. Written as DNA, the CDR3 is TGTGCCAGCAGTTACGGGGGAGCCGAGCAGTACTTC. Translated, it gives CASSYGGAEQYF.

There are many counts of this clonotype. The chain joins TRBV12-3 or TRBV12-4 to TRBJ1-5; D is unclear. The CDR3 sequence is 15 residues long. The V gene lost 3 bases and the J gene lost 4 bases, with 13 bases spanning the gap. In DNA, the CDR3 is TGTGCCAGCAGTTTTGGGCGCCGAGGGAATCAGCCCCAGCATTTT. Translation: CASSFGRRGNQPQHF.

The DNA of the CDR3 is TGTGCCAGCAGCCAAGTGGGAGGGCCGAACACCGGGGAGCTGTTTTTT. Protein: CASSQVGGPNTGELFF. The chain recombines TRBV3-1 with TRBJ2-2, with 7 bases matching TRBD2. After removal of 1 base from V and 0 bases from J, the junction contained 2 bases not matched to a gene. Germline-derived CDR1 and CDR2 are LGHDT and YNNKEL (reference sequence). The CDR3 is 16 amino acids.